What follows are 2 T cell receptor beta chains derived from one specimen sequenced in a study of Ad26.COV2.S vaccination and SARS-CoV-2 variants. TCRdb's copy holds only in-frame clones and misses some; the assay was immunoSEQ multiplex PCR. The top ten clones hold around 2.5% of a sample with roughly 420,000 clones, roughly nine tenths of them seen once. As to treatment: around 19 received Ad26.COV2.S at low or high dose, single or two shots; roughly five received placebo; per-sample allocation not given. After the first vaccine or placebo injection, samples were drawn on day 63. Sequenced here: peripheral blood, sampled in a trial of Ad26.COV2.S vaccine versus placebo. Source of these receptors: a person aged 18-65 years who received the Ad26.COV2.S COVID-19 vaccine or a placebo.

The V call is TRBV19, the J call TRBJ1-1, with no clear D. Germline V gene lookup returns CDR1 LNHDA and CDR2 SQIVND (reference sequence). With 5 bases removed from V and 3 bases from J, the gap between germline ends came to 7 bases. This CDR3 comprises 12 residues. CDR3 sequence: CASSGPYTEAFF. CDR3 sequence (DNA): TGTGCCAGTAGTGGGCCATACACTGAAGCTTTCTTT.

The chain uses TRBV11-3 and TRBJ2-1; 10 bases line up with TRBD2. The germline gives CDR1 SGHNT, CDR2 YENEEA. This CDR3 comprises 16 residues. V lost 4 bases and J lost 9; bases outside the gene matches: 12. This CDR3 reads CASSWMGLAGAGEQFF. Written as DNA, the CDR3 is TGTGCCAGCAGCTGGATGGGGCTAGCGGGAGCCGGTGAGCAGTTCTTC.